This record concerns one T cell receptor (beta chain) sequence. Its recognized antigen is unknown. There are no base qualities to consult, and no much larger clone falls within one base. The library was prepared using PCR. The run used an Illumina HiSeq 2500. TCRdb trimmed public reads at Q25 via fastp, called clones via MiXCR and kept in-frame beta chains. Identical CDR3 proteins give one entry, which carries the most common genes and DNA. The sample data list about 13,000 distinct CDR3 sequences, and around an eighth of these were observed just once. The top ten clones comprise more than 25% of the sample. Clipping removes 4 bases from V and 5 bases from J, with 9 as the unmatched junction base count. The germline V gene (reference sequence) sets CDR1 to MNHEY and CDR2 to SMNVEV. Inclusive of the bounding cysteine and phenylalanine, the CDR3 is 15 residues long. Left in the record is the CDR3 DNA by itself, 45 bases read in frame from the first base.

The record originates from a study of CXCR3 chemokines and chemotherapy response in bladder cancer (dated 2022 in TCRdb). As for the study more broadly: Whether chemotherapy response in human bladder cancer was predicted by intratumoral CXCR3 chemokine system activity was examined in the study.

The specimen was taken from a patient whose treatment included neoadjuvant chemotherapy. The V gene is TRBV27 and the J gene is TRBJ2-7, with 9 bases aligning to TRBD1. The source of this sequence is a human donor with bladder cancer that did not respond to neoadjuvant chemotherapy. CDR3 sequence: CASSSRGQGRDEQYF. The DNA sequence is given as TGTGCCAGCAGTTCCCGGGGACAGGGAAGAGACGAGCAGTACTTC.